This TCR beta chain was identified in a study of blood T cells in healthy people across ages. The authors ran a second PCR of about 7 to 11 cycles using a sample-barcoded 5' primer and a J-beta primer mix. TCRdb passed the 5' RACE reads through MiXCR, listing each CDR3 protein once. The table lists some 900,000 distinct CDR3 sequences, around 48% of them singletons. Caucasian, healthy and from Russia, the donors were aged between about 6 and 90. Of note for this clonotype: Its antigen is still unknown.

The CDR3 covers 14 residues. Trimming took off 9 bases at V and 2 bases at J, with 14 bases between the two ends. General study results and limits: Diversity of TCR beta per million T cells declined in a roughly linear way with age. As naive T cell percentage varied, TCR beta diversity correlated strongly with it.

V usage is TRBV12-3 or TRBV12-4 and J usage is TRBJ1-5; maybe TRBD1 (6 bases). The sample comprised blood. The clonotype comes from a man younger than 40 in good health. The CDR3 DNA is TGTGCCAGTGAACCGACAGGAGGCAATCAGCCCCAGCATTTT. As protein: CASEPTGGNQPQHF.